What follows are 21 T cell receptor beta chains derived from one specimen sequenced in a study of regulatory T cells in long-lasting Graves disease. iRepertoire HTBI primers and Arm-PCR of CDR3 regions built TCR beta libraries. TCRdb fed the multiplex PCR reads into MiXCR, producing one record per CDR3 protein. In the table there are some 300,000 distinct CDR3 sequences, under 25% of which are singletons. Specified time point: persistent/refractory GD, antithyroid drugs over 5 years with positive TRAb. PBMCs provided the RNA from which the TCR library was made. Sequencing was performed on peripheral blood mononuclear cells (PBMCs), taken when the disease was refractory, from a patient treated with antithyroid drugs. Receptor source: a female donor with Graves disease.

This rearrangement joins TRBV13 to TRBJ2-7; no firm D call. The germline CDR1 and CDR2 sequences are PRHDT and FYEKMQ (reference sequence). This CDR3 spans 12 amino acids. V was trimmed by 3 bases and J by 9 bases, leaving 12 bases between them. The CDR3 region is CASSLTTLGQYF. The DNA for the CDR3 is TGTGCCAGCAGCTTGACCACCCTGGGGCAGTACTTC.

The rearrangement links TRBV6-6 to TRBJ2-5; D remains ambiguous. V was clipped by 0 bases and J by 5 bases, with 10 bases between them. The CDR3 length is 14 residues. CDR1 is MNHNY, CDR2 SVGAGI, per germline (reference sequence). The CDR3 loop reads CASSYSSGMETQYF. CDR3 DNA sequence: TGTGCCAGCAGTTACTCGAGTGGGATGGAGACCCAGTACTTC.

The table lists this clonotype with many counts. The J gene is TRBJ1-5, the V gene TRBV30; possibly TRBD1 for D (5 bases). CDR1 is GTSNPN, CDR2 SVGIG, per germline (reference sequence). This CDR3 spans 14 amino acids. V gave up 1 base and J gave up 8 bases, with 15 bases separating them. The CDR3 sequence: CAWSGGARAEPQHF. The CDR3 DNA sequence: TGTGCCTGGAGTGGGGGCGCCCGAGCGGAGCCCCAGCATTTT.

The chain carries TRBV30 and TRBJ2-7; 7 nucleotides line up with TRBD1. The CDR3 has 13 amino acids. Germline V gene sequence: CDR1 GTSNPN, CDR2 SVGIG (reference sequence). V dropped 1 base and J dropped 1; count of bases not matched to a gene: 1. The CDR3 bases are TGTGCCTGGAGTGGGGACAGTTCCTACGAGCAGTACTTC. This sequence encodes CAWSGDSSYEQYF.

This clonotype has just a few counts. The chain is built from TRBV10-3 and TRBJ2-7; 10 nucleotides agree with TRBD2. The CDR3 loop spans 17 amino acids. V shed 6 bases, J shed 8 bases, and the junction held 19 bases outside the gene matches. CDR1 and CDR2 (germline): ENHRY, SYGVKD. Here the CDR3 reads CAISGTPAGGGLVQQYF. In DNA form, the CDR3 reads TGTGCCATCAGCGGCACTCCAGCGGGGGGGGGACTCGTGCAGCAGTACTTC.

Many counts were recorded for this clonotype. As DNA, the CDR3 is TGTGCCAGCAGCCAAGATGCCCCCATGGCGCCCACCTTC. Its translation: CASSQDAPMAPTF. This chain joins TRBV3-1 and TRBJ1-2; the D is unclear. This CDR3 has 13 amino acids. Trimming took off 0 bases at V and 13 bases at J, with 15 bases between the two ends. Per germline, CDR1 LGHDT and CDR2 YNNKEL (reference sequence).

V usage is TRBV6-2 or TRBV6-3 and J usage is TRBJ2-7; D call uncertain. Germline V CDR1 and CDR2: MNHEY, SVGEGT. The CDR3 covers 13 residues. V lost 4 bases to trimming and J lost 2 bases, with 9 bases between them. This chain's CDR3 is CASSSWEAYEQYF. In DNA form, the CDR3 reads TGTGCCAGCAGTTCTTGGGAAGCCTACGAGCAGTACTTC.

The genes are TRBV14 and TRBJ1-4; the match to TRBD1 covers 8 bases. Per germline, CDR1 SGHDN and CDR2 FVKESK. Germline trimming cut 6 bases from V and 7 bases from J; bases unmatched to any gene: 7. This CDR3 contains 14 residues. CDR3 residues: CASRPGQDCEKLFF. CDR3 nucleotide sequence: TGTGCCAGCAGGCCGGGACAGGATTGTGAAAAACTGTTTTTT.

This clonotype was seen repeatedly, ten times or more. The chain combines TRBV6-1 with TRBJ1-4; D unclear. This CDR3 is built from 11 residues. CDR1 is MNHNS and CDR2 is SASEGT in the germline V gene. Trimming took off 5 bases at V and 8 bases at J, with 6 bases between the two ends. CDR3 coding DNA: TGTGCCAGCAGTACGGAGGAAAAACTGTTTTTT. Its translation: CASSTEEKLFF.

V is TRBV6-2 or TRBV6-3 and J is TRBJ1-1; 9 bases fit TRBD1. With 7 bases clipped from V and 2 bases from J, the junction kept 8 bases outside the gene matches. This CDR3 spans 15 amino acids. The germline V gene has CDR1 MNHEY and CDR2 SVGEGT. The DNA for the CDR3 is TGTGCCAGCACCTCCTTGGGACAGGGAAACACTGAAGCTTTCTTT. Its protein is CASTSLGQGNTEAFF.

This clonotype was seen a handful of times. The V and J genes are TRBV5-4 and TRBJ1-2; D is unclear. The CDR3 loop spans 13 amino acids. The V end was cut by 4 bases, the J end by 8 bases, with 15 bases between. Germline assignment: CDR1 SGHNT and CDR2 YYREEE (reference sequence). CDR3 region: CASSPTTTSGYTF. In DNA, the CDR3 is TGTGCCAGCAGCCCAACTACTACCTCGGGCTACACCTTC.

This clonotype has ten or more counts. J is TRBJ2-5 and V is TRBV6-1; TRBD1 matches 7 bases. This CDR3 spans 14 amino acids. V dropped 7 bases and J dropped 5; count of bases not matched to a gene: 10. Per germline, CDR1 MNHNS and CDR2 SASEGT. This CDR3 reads CASTRDRARETQYF. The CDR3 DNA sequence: TGTGCCAGCACCAGAGACAGGGCTAGGGAGACCCAGTACTTC.

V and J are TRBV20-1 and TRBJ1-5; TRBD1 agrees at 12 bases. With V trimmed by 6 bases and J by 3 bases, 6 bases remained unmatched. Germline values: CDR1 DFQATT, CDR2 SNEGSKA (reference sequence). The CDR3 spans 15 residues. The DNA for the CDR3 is TGCAGTGCCGGGACAGGGGGCGGGTACAATCAGCCCCAGCATTTT. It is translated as CSAGTGGGYNQPQHF.

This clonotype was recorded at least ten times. Written as DNA, the CDR3 is TGTGCCATCAGTGTAAAAGGGCCCTCCTACGAGCAGTACTTC. Amino acids: CAISVKGPSYEQYF. V gene TRBV10-3 combines with J gene TRBJ2-7, with no clear D. Per germline, CDR1 ENHRY and CDR2 SYGVKD. CDR3 length: 14 residues. Between the trimmed V and J ends, which lost 4 bases and 0 bases, there was a span of 10 bases.

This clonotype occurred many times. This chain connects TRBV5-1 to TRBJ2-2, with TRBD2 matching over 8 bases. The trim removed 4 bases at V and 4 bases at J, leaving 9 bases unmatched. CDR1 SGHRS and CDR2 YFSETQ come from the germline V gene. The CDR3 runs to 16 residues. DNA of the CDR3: TGCGCCAGCAGCCCGCAAGCGGGAGTAAGCACCGGGGAGCTGTTTTTT. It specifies CASSPQAGVSTGELFF. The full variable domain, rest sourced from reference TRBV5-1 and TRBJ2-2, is KAGVTQTPRYLIKTRGQQVTLSCSPISGHRSVSWYQQTPGQGLQFLFEYFSETQRNKGNFPGRFSGRQFSNSRSEMNVSTLELGDSALYLCASSPQAGVSTGELFFGEGSRLTVL.

The CDR3 reads CASSLPGVRAYEQYF. CDR3 nucleotide sequence: TGTGCCAGCAGTTTACCCGGCGTCAGGGCCTACGAGCAGTACTTC. This sequence joins TRBV12-3 or TRBV12-4 and TRBJ2-7, with D tentatively TRBD1 (5 bases). The V gene lost 2 bases and the J gene lost 2 bases, with 13 bases spanning the gap. The CDR3 covers 15 residues.

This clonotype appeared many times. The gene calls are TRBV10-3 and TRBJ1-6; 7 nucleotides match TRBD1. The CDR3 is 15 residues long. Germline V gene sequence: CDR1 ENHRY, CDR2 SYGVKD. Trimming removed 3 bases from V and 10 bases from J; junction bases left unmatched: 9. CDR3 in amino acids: CAISDYRGSGSPLHF. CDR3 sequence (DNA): TGTGCCATCAGTGACTACAGGGGAAGCGGGTCACCCCTCCACTTT.

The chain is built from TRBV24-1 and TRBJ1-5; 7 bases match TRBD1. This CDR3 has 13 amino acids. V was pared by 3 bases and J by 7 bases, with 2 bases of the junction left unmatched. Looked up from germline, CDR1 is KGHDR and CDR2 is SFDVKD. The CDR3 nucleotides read TGTGCCACCAGTGATCAGGGGGACCAGCCCCAGCATTTT. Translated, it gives CATSDQGDQPQHF.

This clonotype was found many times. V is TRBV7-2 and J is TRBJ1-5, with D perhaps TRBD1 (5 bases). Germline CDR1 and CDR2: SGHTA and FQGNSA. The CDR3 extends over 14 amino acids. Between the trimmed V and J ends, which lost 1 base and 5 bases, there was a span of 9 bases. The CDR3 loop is CASSLVTGYQPQHF. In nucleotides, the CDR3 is TGTGCCAGCAGCTTAGTTACAGGCTATCAGCCCCAGCATTTT.

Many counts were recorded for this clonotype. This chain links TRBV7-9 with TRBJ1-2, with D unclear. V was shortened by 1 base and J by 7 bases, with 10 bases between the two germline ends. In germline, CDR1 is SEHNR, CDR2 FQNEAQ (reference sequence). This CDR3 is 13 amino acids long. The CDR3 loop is CASSLDEVFGYTF. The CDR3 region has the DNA TGTGCCAGCAGCTTAGACGAGGTCTTTGGCTACACCTTC.

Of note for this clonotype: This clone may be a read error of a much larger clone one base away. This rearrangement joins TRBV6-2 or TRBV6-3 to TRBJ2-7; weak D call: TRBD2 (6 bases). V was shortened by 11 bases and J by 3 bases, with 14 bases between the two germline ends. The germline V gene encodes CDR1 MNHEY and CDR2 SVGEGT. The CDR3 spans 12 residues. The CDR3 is CAGTGESYEQYF. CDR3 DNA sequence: TGTGCCGGCACGGGGGAAAGCTACGAGCAGTACTTC.